What follows are 27 T cell receptor beta chains derived from one specimen sequenced in a study of identical twins (TCRdb year 2016). Libraries came from 5' RACE. Sequencing was performed on an Illumina HiSeq 2000. The public sequencing data were trimmed at Q25 with fastp and processed into clonotypes with MiXCR by TCRdb, which kept only in-frame beta chains. Every distinct CDR3 protein forms one entry, paired with its most common genes and DNA. In this sample the table shows about 340,000 distinct CDR3 sequences, 9% to 15% of which occur a single time. Approximately 7.5% of the sample is held by the ten biggest clonotypes. The data also belong to a second study, concerning yellow fever vaccine responses in identical twins.

Sequenced input: CD8+ T cells sorted from blood. The receptor source for this set is a woman aged 18-29 years in good health.

Ten or more counts support this clonotype. The chain couples TRBV5-6 to TRBJ2-1, with D perhaps matching TRBD1 (6 bases). Germline CDR1 and CDR2: SGHDT and YYEEEE. V was shortened by 4 bases and J by 0 bases, with 11 bases between the two germline ends. The CDR3 has 15 amino acids. The CDR3 DNA is TGTGCCAGCAGCCCGACAGGTAGCTCCTACAATGAGCAGTTCTTC. Translating gives CASSPTGSSYNEQFF.

This clonotype was recorded a few times. J is TRBJ2-1 and V is TRBV9, with unresolved D. Germline-derived CDR1 and CDR2 are SGDLS and YYNGEE. CDR3 size: 14 residues. V dropped 0 bases and J dropped 6 bases, with 10 bases sitting between them. CDR3 in DNA: TGTGCCAGCAGCGTAGTTGGTAGCCCCAATGAGCAGTTCTTC. It codes for CASSVVGSPNEQFF.

This sequence joins TRBV11-3 and TRBJ2-7; weak D call: TRBD1 (6 bases). Trimming took off 5 bases at V and 3 bases at J, with 14 bases between the two ends. This CDR3 has 14 residues. Germline V gives CDR1 SGHNT, CDR2 YENEEA. The CDR3 coding sequence is TGTGCCAGCAGCGAAAGGGACAATCGCTACGAGCAGTACTTC. Protein product: CASSERDNRYEQYF.

For the CDR3, the DNA is TGTGCCAGCAGCGGCAACCAAGAGACCCAGTACTTC. Translation: CASSGNQETQYF. The chain employs TRBV9 and TRBJ2-5; D is unclear. Germline V lookup: CDR1 SGDLS, CDR2 YYNGEE. Trimming left V 3 bases short and J 0 bases short, with 3 bases between. The CDR3 has 12 amino acids.

This clonotype has a handful of counts. The chain has TRBV19 and TRBJ2-3; D gene ambiguous. The length of the CDR3 is 13 residues. The germline V gene encodes CDR1 LNHDA and CDR2 SQIVND (reference sequence). Trimming took 3 bases from V and 2 from J, leaving 6 bases between them. CDR3 in amino acids: CASSMYPTDTQYF. Written as DNA, the CDR3 is TGTGCCAGTAGTATGTATCCCACAGATACGCAGTATTTT.

This clonotype showed up just a few times. The chain recombines TRBV11-2 with TRBJ2-2, with no clear D. This CDR3 comprises 13 residues. V was shortened by 1 base and J by 8 bases, with 8 bases between the two germline ends. Germline values: CDR1 SGHAT, CDR2 FQNNGV. CDR3: CASSLVNSGELFF. The CDR3 nucleotides are TGTGCCAGCAGCTTAGTGAATTCAGGGGAGCTGTTTTTT.

In its sample, this clonotype was seen a few times. The V and J genes are TRBV12-3 or TRBV12-4 and TRBJ2-1, with 7 bases lining up with TRBD1. J lost 8 bases, V lost 3 bases, and 4 bases had no gene match. CDR3 size: 13 residues. Here the CDR3 DNA reads TGTGCCAGCAGTTTGAACAGGGGATATGAGCAGTTCTTC. This gives the protein CASSLNRGYEQFF.

V is TRBV6-6 and J is TRBJ2-1, with a weak D call TRBD2 (6 bases). The CDR3 has 12 amino acids. V was shortened by 7 bases and J by 10 bases, with 14 bases between the two germline ends. From germline, CDR1 is MNHNY and CDR2 SVGAGI (reference sequence). The CDR3 sequence: CASTLNRGEQFF. The CDR3 nucleotides are TGTGCCAGCACTCTAAATCGGGGGGAGCAGTTCTTC.

This chain joins TRBV7-2 and TRBJ1-6; TRBD1 agrees at 7 bases. This CDR3 has 14 residues. After removal of 5 bases from V and 9 bases from J, the junction contained 7 bases not matched to a gene. CDR1 SGHTA and CDR2 FQGNSA come from the germline V gene. CDR3 DNA sequence: TGTGCCAGCAGCCCGACAGGGATTGGTTCACCCCTCCACTTT. Protein product: CASSPTGIGSPLHF. The complete variable domain, with remaining parts taken from reference TRBV7-2 and TRBJ1-6, reads GAGVSQSPSNKVTEKGKDVELRCDPISGHTALYWYRQSLGQGLEFLIYFQGNSAPDKSGLPSDRFSAERTGGSVSTLTIQRTQQEDSAVYLCASSPTGIGSPLHFGNGTRLTVT.

In this sample, this clonotype turned up a few times. V and J are TRBV20-1 and TRBJ1-1; TRBD1 matches at 8 bases. V gave up 4 bases and J gave up 4 bases; unmatched junction bases: 5. The CDR3 is made up of 13 amino acids. Germline CDR1 DFQATT, CDR2 SNEGSKA (reference sequence). CDR3 residues: CSAIQGAVTEAFF. As DNA, the CDR3 is TGCAGTGCTATTCAGGGGGCGGTCACTGAAGCTTTCTTT.

This clonotype occurred a few times. The J gene is TRBJ2-7, the V gene TRBV13; D perhaps matches TRBD2 (5 bases). Germline values: CDR1 PRHDT, CDR2 FYEKMQ (reference sequence). The V end was cut by 3 bases, the J end by 6 bases, with 15 bases between. The CDR3 has 14 amino acids. CDR3 in DNA: TGTGCCAGCAGCTTCGAGGGAGATTTAGGCGAGCAGTACTTC. As protein: CASSFEGDLGEQYF.

This clonotype was recorded once. CDR3 sequence: CASSFNLNTGELFF. CDR3 coding DNA: TGTGCCAGCAGCTTTAATTTGAACACCGGGGAGCTGTTTTTT. The chain recombines TRBV13 with TRBJ2-2; D gene ambiguous. The V end lost 3 bases, the J end lost 1 base, and 6 bases lay between the germline ends. The germline V gene encodes CDR1 PRHDT and CDR2 FYEKMQ (reference sequence). The CDR3 contains 14 residues.

In its sample, this clonotype was seen a few times. The chain uses TRBV11-2 and TRBJ2-7; TRBD2 matches at 10 bases. This CDR3 comprises 17 residues. V trimming: 0 bases; J trimming: 3 bases; junction bases outside the gene matches: 8. Germline CDR1 and CDR2: SGHAT and FQNNGV. The CDR3 nucleotides read TGTGCCAGCAGCTTAGAGTTGGCGGGACTAGCGTACTACGAGCAGTACTTC. Its translation is CASSLELAGLAYYEQYF. Supplemented by reference TRBV11-2 and TRBJ2-7, the full variable domain reads EAGVAQSPRYKIIEKRQSVAFWCNPISGHATLYWYQQILGQGPKLLIQFQNNGVVDDSQLPKDRFSAERLKGVDSTLKIQPAKLEDSAVYLCASSLELAGLAYYEQYFGPGTRLTVT.

The chain joins TRBV7-9 to TRBJ2-5; 7 bases map to TRBD1. Looked up from germline, CDR1 is SEHNR and CDR2 is FQNEAQ (reference sequence). The CDR3 sequence is 14 residues long. V lost 1 base, J lost 3 bases, and 2 bases stayed unmatched. CDR3 protein: CASSLVQGEETQYF. The CDR3 coding sequence is TGTGCCAGCAGCTTAGTGCAGGGGGAAGAGACCCAGTACTTC. Supplemented by reference TRBV7-9 and TRBJ2-5, the full variable domain reads DTGVSQNPRHKITKRGQNVTFRCDPISEHNRLYWYRQTLGQGPEFLTYFQNEAQLEKSRLLSDRFSAERPKGSFSTLEIQRTEQGDSAMYLCASSLVQGEETQYFGPGTRLLVL.

This clonotype was seen a few times. The DNA of the CDR3 is TGCGCCAGCAGCCAAGGGACAGGAGAGTATACGCAGTATTTT. Its protein is CASSQGTGEYTQYF. This sequence joins TRBV4-1 and TRBJ2-3; the match to TRBD1 covers 7 bases. CDR3 length: 14 residues. In germline, CDR1 is MGHRA, CDR2 YSYEKL. The trim removed 1 base at V and 7 bases at J, leaving 5 bases unmatched.

The gene calls are TRBV6-2 or TRBV6-3 and TRBJ2-3; no clear D. Trimming shortened V by 2 bases and J by 0 bases, and 9 bases separated the two germline ends. The CDR3 totals 15 residues. Germline V CDR1 and CDR2: MNHEY, SVGEGT. The CDR3 DNA sequence: TGTGCCAGCAGTTACAGAGAGTATAGCACAGATACGCAGTATTTT. It translates to CASSYREYSTDTQYF.

There are a few counts of this clonotype. This CDR3 reads CASRPYRGIDEQYV. The CDR3 nucleotides are TGTGCCAGCAGGCCCTATAGGGGTATCGACGAGCAGTACGTC. This rearrangement joins TRBV28 to TRBJ2-7; perhaps TRBD1 as D (5 bases). CDR1 is MDHEN and CDR2 is SYDVKM in the germline V gene. The CDR3 runs to 14 residues. V was shortened by 6 bases and J by 5 bases, with 17 bases between the two germline ends.

The V gene is TRBV4-2, the J gene TRBJ2-5; 14 bases line up with TRBD2. CDR1 is LGHNA, CDR2 YNFKEQ, per germline. This CDR3 has 17 residues. Trimming took 0 bases from V and 6 from J; bases not matched to a gene: 6. CDR3 bases: TGTGCCAGCAGCCAAGATCGACTAGCGGGAGGGCCACAGACCCAGTACTTC. Protein sequence: CASSQDRLAGGPQTQYF.

The chain uses TRBV5-1 and TRBJ1-1, with 10 bases identical to TRBD1. Trimming at V came to 4 bases and at J to 1 base, leaving 7 bases not matched to a gene. This CDR3 region has 16 residues. Germline V gene lookup returns CDR1 SGHRS and CDR2 YFSETQ. The CDR3 loop reads CASSPGQGIANTEAFF. As DNA, the CDR3 is TGCGCCAGCAGCCCGGGACAGGGGATTGCGAACACTGAAGCTTTCTTT.

This clonotype turned up a few times. This chain joins TRBV7-9 and TRBJ2-7, with 7 bases matching TRBD2. Trimming at V came to 1 base and at J to 0 bases, leaving 6 bases not matched to a gene. The CDR3 length is 16 residues. Per germline, CDR1 SEHNR and CDR2 FQNEAQ (reference sequence). The DNA for the CDR3 is TGTGCCAGCAGCTTAGTCGGGCGGGAGAGCTCCTACGAGCAGTACTTC. It encodes CASSLVGRESSYEQYF.

This clonotype turned up a few times. The chain links TRBV12-3 or TRBV12-4 to TRBJ2-1; D not resolved. The germline V and J ends were trimmed by 2 bases and 0 bases, with 14 bases remaining between them. This CDR3 region has 17 residues. The CDR3 bases are TGTGCCAGCAGTTTACCCGGCCCGGTCAGCTCCTACAATGAGCAGTTCTTC. This translates into CASSLPGPVSSYNEQFF.

This sequence joins TRBV5-1 and TRBJ2-2, with 7 bases fitting TRBD1. The trim removed 1 base at V and 5 bases at J, leaving 8 bases unmatched. The CDR3 runs to 16 residues. Germline assignment: CDR1 SGHRS and CDR2 YFSETQ. The CDR3 nucleotides read TGCGCCAGCAGCTTGTATGGACAGGACGGTACCGGGGAGCTGTTTTTT. It is translated as CASSLYGQDGTGELFF.

This clonotype was seen at least ten times. The chain is built from TRBV27 and TRBJ2-1; D is unresolved. Per the germline V gene, CDR1 is MNHEY and CDR2 is SMNVEV (reference sequence). The germline V and J ends were trimmed by 1 base and 6 bases, with 4 bases remaining between them. The CDR3 consists of 12 residues. The CDR3 spells CASSLWGNEQFF. CDR3 in DNA: TGTGCCAGCAGTTTATGGGGCAATGAGCAGTTCTTC.

V and J are TRBV20-1 and TRBJ2-7, with unresolved D. Germline V lookup: CDR1 DFQATT, CDR2 SNEGSKA (reference sequence). The V and J ends lost 0 bases and 0 bases respectively, with 6 bases between them. The CDR3 length is 13 residues. The CDR3: CSARDLSSYEQYF. The CDR3, as DNA: TGCAGTGCTAGAGACCTGAGCTCCTACGAGCAGTACTTC.

Only a few counts were recorded for this clonotype. The chain couples TRBV28 to TRBJ2-1, with D possibly TRBD2 on 6 matching bases. The V gene lost 3 bases and the J gene lost 5 bases, with 14 bases spanning the gap. Germline CDR1 reads MDHEN; CDR2 reads SYDVKM. This CDR3 has 15 residues. CDR3 sequence: CASSLALASHNEQFF. The DNA for the CDR3 is TGTGCCAGCAGTTTGGCCCTAGCGAGCCACAATGAGCAGTTCTTC.

The chain employs TRBV4-1 and TRBJ2-7; 9 bases fit TRBD1. This CDR3 spans 16 amino acids. J gave up 0 bases and V 6 bases, and 9 bases lay outside the gene matches. Germline assignment: CDR1 MGHRA and CDR2 YSYEKL. The CDR3 is CASRPWDRASSYEQYF. The CDR3 nucleotides are TGCGCCAGCAGACCTTGGGACAGGGCCTCCTCCTACGAGCAGTACTTC.

The rearrangement joins TRBV15 to TRBJ2-3; D possibly corresponds to TRBD2 (7 bases). Trimming left V 5 bases short and J 3 bases short, with 15 bases between. Germline loops: CDR1 LNHNV, CDR2 YYDKDF (reference sequence). The CDR3 spans 15 residues. The CDR3, as DNA: TGTGCCACCAGCTGGGGAGGGGGGGGAACAGATACGCAGTATTTT. Encoded protein: CATSWGGGGTDTQYF.